The T cell receptor (beta chain) under discussion was sequenced for a study of beta chain features in type 1 diabetes. Study as a whole: Healthy donors and patients had similar age, gender and cell yields.

On this clone itself: The antigen is undetermined.

Germline-derived CDR1 and CDR2 are SGHTA and FQGTGA. The CDR3 length is 13 residues. Trimming shortened V by 3 bases and J by 0 bases, and 6 bases separated the two germline ends. The study reverse transcribed the entire isolated RNA, so it sequenced expressed TCRB transcripts. Naive, central memory and regulatory T cell samples produced a mean of about 4 million reads. Here immunoSEQ multiplex PCR was the method, and the copy in TCRdb shows in-frame clones only, minus some. The data show under 350,000 clones, roughly a quarter seen once. Stem cell-like memory, regulatory, central memory and naive CD4+ cells were sorted via CD45RO/CCR7/CD25/CD127/CD95/CD27. Study findings and constraints: Short templates might get an advantage during PCR, and this would be equal in patients and controls. Shortening that was moderate but significant affected the TCRB CDR3s of Type 1 diabetes patients in all four CD4+ subsets.

Material for sequencing was naive CD4+ T cells from blood. This receptor was identified in a woman younger than 45 with type 1 diabetes. The gene calls are TRBV7-3 and TRBJ2-7; TRBD1 is a possible D gene (5 bases). The CDR3 nucleotides read TGTGCCAGCAGCTTGGACATCTCCTACGAGCAGTACTTC. Encoded protein: CASSLDISYEQYF.